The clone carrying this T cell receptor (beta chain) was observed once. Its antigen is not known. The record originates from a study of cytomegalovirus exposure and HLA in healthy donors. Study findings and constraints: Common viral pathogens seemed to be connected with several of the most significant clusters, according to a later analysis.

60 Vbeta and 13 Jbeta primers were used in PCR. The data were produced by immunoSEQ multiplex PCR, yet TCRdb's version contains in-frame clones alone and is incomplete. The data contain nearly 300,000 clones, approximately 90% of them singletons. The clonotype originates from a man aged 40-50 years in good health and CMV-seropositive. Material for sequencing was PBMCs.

The CDR3 sequence is CASSYTGSNPLEQYF. In nucleotides, the CDR3 is TGTGCCAGCAGTTACACCGGGAGTAACCCCCTCGAGCAGTACTTC. The V and J genes are TRBV6-5 and TRBJ2-7, with a tentative D call TRBD2 (6 bases). Deletions cut 2 bases from V and 6 bases from J, with 17 bases between. The CDR3 extends over 15 amino acids. Germline V lookup: CDR1 MNHEY, CDR2 SVGAGI.